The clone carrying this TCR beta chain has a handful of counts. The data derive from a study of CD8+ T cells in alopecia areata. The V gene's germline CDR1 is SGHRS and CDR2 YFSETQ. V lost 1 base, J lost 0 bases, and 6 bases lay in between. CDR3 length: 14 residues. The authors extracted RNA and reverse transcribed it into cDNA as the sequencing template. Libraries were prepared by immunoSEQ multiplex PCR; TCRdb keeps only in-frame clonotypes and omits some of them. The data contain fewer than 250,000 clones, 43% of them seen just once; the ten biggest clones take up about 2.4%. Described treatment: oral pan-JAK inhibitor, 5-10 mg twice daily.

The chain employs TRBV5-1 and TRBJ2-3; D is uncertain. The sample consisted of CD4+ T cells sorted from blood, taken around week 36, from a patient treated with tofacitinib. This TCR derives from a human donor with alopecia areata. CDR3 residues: CASSLSTSTDTQYF. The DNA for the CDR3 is TGCGCCAGCAGCTTGTCGACTAGCACAGATACGCAGTATTTT. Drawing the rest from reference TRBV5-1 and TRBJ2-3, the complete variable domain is KAGVTQTPRYLIKTRGQQVTLSCSPISGHRSVSWYQQTPGQGLQFLFEYFSETQRNKGNFPGRFSGRQFSNSRSEMNVSTLELGDSALYLCASSLSTSTDTQYFGPGTRLTVL.